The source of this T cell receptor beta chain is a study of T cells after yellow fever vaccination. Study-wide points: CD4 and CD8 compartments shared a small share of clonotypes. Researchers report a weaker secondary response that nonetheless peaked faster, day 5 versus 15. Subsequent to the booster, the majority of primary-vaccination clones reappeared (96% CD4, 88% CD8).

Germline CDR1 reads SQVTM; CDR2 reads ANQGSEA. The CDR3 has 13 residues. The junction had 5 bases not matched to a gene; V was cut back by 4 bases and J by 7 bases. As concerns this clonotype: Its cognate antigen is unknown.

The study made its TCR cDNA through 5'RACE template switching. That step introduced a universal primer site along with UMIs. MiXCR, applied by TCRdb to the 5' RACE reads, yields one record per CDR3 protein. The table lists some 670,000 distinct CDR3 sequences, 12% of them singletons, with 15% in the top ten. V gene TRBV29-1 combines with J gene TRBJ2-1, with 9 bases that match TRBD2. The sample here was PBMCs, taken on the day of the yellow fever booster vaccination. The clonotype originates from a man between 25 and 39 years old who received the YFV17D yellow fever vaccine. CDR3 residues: CSVASGNKNEQFF. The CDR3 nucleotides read TGCAGCGTTGCTAGCGGGAACAAGAATGAGCAGTTCTTC.